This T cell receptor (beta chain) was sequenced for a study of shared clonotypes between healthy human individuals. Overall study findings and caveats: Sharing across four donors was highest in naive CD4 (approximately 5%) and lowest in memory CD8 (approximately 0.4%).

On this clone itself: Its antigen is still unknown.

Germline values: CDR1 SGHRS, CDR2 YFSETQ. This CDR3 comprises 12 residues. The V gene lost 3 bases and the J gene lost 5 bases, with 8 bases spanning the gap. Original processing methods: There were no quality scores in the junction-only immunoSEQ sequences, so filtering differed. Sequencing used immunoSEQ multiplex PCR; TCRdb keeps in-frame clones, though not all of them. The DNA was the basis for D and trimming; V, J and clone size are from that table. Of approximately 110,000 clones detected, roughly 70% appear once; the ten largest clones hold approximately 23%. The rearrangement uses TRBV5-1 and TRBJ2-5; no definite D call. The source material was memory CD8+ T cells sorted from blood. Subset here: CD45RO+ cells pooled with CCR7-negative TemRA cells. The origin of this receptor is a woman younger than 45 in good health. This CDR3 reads CASSSSLETQYF. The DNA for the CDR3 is TGCGCCAGCAGCTCATCCTTGGAGACCCAGTACTTC. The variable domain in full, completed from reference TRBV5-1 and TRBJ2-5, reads KAGVTQTPRYLIKTRGQQVTLSCSPISGHRSVSWYQQTPGQGLQFLFEYFSETQRNKGNFPGRFSGRQFSNSRSEMNVSTLELGDSALYLCASSSSLETQYFGPGTRLLVL.